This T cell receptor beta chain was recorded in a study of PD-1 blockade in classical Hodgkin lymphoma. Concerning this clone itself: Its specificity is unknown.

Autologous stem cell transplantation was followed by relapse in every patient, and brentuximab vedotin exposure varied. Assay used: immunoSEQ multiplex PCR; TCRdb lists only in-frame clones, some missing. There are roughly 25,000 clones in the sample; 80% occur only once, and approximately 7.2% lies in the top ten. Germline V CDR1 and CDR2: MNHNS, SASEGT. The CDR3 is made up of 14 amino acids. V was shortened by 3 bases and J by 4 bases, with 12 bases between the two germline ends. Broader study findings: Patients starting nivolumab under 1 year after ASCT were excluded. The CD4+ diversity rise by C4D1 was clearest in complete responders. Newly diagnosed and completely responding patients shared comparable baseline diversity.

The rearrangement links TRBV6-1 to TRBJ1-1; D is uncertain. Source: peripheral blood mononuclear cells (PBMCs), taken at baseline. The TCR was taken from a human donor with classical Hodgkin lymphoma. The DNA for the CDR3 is TGTGCCAGCAGTGAGGAAGGAGGTGCCACTGAAGCTTTCTTT. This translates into CASSEEGGATEAFF.